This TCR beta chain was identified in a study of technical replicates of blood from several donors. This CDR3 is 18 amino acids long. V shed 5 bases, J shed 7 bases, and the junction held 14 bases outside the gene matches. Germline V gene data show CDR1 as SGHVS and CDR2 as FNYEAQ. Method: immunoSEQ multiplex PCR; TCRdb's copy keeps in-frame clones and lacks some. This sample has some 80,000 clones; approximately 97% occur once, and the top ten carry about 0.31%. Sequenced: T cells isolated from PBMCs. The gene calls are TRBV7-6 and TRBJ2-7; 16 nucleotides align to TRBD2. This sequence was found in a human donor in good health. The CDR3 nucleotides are TGTGCCAGCAGCGCATCCGGGACTAGCGGGAGGGCTTTGGGGGAGCAGTACTTC. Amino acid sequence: CASSASGTSGRALGEQYF.